These T cell receptor beta chains were read from a single sample in a study of blood T cell repertoires in COVID-19. Data came from immunoSEQ multiplex PCR; TCRdb stores just in-frame clones and leaves some out. The repertoire includes around 37,000 clones, approximately 74% of them detected once, and about 10% sits in the top ten. Sequencing was performed on peripheral blood. Receptor source: a man between 65 and 85 years old with COVID-19, enrolled during active disease. Each CDR3 is given with its conserved first and last residue. A D gene is named only where the DNA matches it firmly. Where a row states a size, it is once, few, many or the class of an expanded clone; other rows omit it.

clone size	D gene	V gene	J gene	CDR3 DNA	CDR3 protein
.	.	TRBV11-2	TRBJ2-7	TGTGCCAGCAGCTTAACGGTTGGCAGGGCGAGTGAGCAGTACTTC	CASSLTVGRASEQYF
once	.	TRBV5-1	TRBJ1-1	TGCGCCAGCAGCTTTACAAGACAGGAAGGGAACACTGAAGCTTTCTTT	CASSFTRQEGNTEAFF
.	TRBD2	TRBV27	TRBJ2-7	TGTGCCAGCAGTTCGCTAGCGGTCTCCTACGAGCAGTACTTC	CASSSLAVSYEQYF
.	.	TRBV5-1	TRBJ2-2	TGCGCCAGCAGCTTAATAGGAGCTACGAACACCGGGGAGCTGTTTTTT	CASSLIGATNTGELFF
.	.	TRBV6-5	TRBJ1-6	TGTGCCAGCAGCGAGAGGACTGGTTCACCCCTCCACTTT	CASSERTGSPLHF
.	.	TRBV28	TRBJ1-5	TGTGCCAGCAGAATTTCGGGGAGGGACAATCAGCCCCAGCATTTT	CASRISGRDNQPQHF
.	.	TRBV4-2	TRBJ1-6	TGTGCCAGCTGGCACGGGACTCGGGTAGATTCACCCCTCCACTTT	CASWHGTRVDSPLHF
.	.	TRBV7-8	TRBJ1-1	TGTGCCAGCAGCCTAGGGGGAGCCTATGAAGCTTTCTTT	CASSLGGAYEAFF
.	.	TRBV28	TRBJ2-2	TGTGCCGCACTGGGAGACGACGGGGAGCTGTTTTTT	CAALGDDGELFF
.	TRBD1	TRBV19	TRBJ1-5	TGTGCCAGTAGTCCAAAGGGACAGGGGAAAGATCAGCCCCAGCATTTT	CASSPKGQGKDQPQHF
.	.	TRBV5-6	TRBJ1-3	TGTGCCAGCAGCTTGCTCGGAAACACCATATATTTT	CASSLLGNTIYF
.	.	TRBV4-1	TRBJ1-4	TGCGCCAGCAGCCAAGAAGGAGGGGATGAAAAACTGTTTTTT	CASSQEGGDEKLFF
.	.	TRBV19	TRBJ2-7	TGTGCCAGTAGTATGAGGGGAGGCGAGCAGTACTTC	CASSMRGGEQYF
.	.	TRBV6-5	TRBJ1-6	TGTGCCAGCGGAGGAGGACTTCCTAATTCACCCCTCCACTTT	CASGGGLPNSPLHF
once	TRBD2	TRBV10-2	TRBJ2-1	TGCGCCAGCAGCTGGGGACTAGATTTTGAGCAGTTCTTC	CASSWGLDFEQFF
few	TRBD2	TRBV19	TRBJ2-7	TGTGCCAGTCGTAGAGCGGGAGGAGCCTACGAGCAGTACTTC	CASRRAGGAYEQYF
few	TRBD2	TRBV4-1	TRBJ2-3	TGCGCCAGCAGCGGACACTTACTAGCGGGAGGTGCGGATACGCAGTATTTT	CASSGHLLAGGADTQYF
.	TRBD2	TRBV4-1	TRBJ2-2	TGCGCCAGCAGCCAGGTTAGCGGGGCCGGGGAGCTGTTTTTT	CASSQVSGAGELFF
medium-sized	TRBD2	TRBV6-2/TRBV6-3	TRBJ2-5	TGTGCCAGCAGTTACTCGATTTCGGGACTAGCGGCCAAGGGGACCCAGTACTTC	CASSYSISGLAAKGTQYF
.	TRBD2	TRBV6-2/TRBV6-3	TRBJ2-5	TGTGCCAGCAGTCCCACTTCGGGACTAGCGGGGGGTCGAGAGACCCAGTACTTC	CASSPTSGLAGGRETQYF
.	TRBD1	TRBV19	TRBJ2-7	TGTGCCAGTAGACAGGGGTCATACGAGCAGTACTTC	CASRQGSYEQYF
.	TRBD1	TRBV6-5	TRBJ1-1	TGTGCCAGCAGAAGACAGGGGGGCACTGAAGCTTTCTTT	CASRRQGGTEAFF
medium-sized	TRBD1	TRBV4-1	TRBJ1-6	TGCGCCAGCAGCCAAAACAGGGGTCTTGGTTCACCCCTCCACTTT	CASSQNRGLGSPLHF
few	.	TRBV7-2	TRBJ2-1	TGTGCCAGCAGCTCCCTCGGGGGAGGCCGGCAGTTCTTC	CASSSLGGGRQFF
few	TRBD1	TRBV19	TRBJ1-6	TGTGCCAGTAGTATGGTACAGGGGGACTCACCCCTCCACTTT	CASSMVQGDSPLHF
.	TRBD1	TRBV30	TRBJ1-5	TGTGCCTGGACACAGGGGGCTATTCAGCCCCAGCATTTT	CAWTQGAIQPQHF
many	TRBD2	TRBV19	TRBJ2-3	TGTGCCAGTTGGGGGGGAGCGGGAATTGATACGCAGTATTTT	CASWGGAGIDTQYF
.	TRBD1	TRBV12-5	TRBJ1-2	TGTGCTAGTGATTCCTCCCCCATGACAGGGAACTATGGCTACACCTTC	CASDSSPMTGNYGYTF
.	.	TRBV18	TRBJ2-2	TGTGCCAGCTCACGTACGGAGGGGAGAACCGGGGAGCTGTTTTTT	CASSRTEGRTGELFF
few	.	TRBV6-1	TRBJ2-7	TGTGCCAGCAGTGAGCGACAGGAGGCCTACGAGCAGTACTTC	CASSERQEAYEQYF
.	.	TRBV6-2/TRBV6-3	TRBJ2-5	TGTGCCAGCAGTATCACTTGGGAGACCCAGTACTTC	CASSITWETQYF
.	.	TRBV4-1	TRBJ1-4	TGCGCCAGCAGCCTTTTCCCTCCTAGGGGGATGAATGAAAAACTGTTTTTT	CASSLFPPRGMNEKLFF
.	TRBD1	TRBV4-1	TRBJ1-6	TGCGCCAGCAGCCAGGGACAGGTCAACAATTCACCCCTCCACTTT	CASSQGQVNNSPLHF
.	.	TRBV2	TRBJ1-3	TGTGCCAGCACAGAATATCCCCCCGGAAACACCATATATTTT	CASTEYPPGNTIYF
.	TRBD1	TRBV13	TRBJ1-2	TGTGCCAGCAGCGCCGGGACAGGCAACTATGGCTACACCTTC	CASSAGTGNYGYTF
.	TRBD1	TRBV7-6	TRBJ1-6	TGTGCCAGCAGCCGATCCTACAGGGGTAAGAATTCACCCCTCCACTTT	CASSRSYRGKNSPLHF
.	.	TRBV19	TRBJ1-3	TGTGCCAGTCACCGGACAGTTGGAAACACCATATATTTT	CASHRTVGNTIYF
.	TRBD1	TRBV9	TRBJ1-3	TGTGCCAGCAGCGTATCGATGGGGACAGCGGGTGGAAACACCATATATTTT	CASSVSMGTAGGNTIYF
.	.	TRBV5-1	TRBJ2-7	TGCGCCAGCAGCTTGGGGTTGGCCGAGCAGTACTTC	CASSLGLAEQYF
.	TRBD2	TRBV7-6	TRBJ2-5	TGTGCCAGCAGTATGCCTAGCGGGGCACAAGAGACCCAGTACTTC	CASSMPSGAQETQYF
.	.	TRBV7-9	TRBJ1-6	TGTGCCAGCAGCGACACCGGGGTCTATTCACCCCTCCACTTT	CASSDTGVYSPLHF
.	TRBD1	TRBV11-2	TRBJ1-1	TGTGCCAGCAGCTTATTCGGGACAGGGCCCACTGAAGCTTTCTTT	CASSLFGTGPTEAFF
.	.	TRBV23-1	TRBJ2-2	TGCGCCAGCAGTCCCCGGACTACGAACACCGGGGAGCTGTTTTTT	CASSPRTTNTGELFF
.	TRBD2	TRBV10-3	TRBJ2-1	TGTGCCATCAGCGAGCTAGCGGGGGCTTCTTCGTCTGAGCAGTTCTTC	CAISELAGASSSEQFF
.	.	TRBV18	TRBJ2-5	TGTGCCAGCTCACCAACGACAGCTCAAGAGACCCAGTACTTC	CASSPTTAQETQYF
.	.	TRBV28	TRBJ1-5	TGTGCCAGCAGCCTAGGGTGGGAGATCAGGCCCCAGCATTTT	CASSLGWEIRPQHF
.	.	TRBV6-5	TRBJ1-6	TGTGCCAGCAGTTATGTCCGGGGTCGGAATTCACCCCTCCACTTT	CASSYVRGRNSPLHF
.	.	TRBV18	TRBJ2-7	TGTGCCAGCTCCTTAGGGAGGTCACCCTACGAGCAGTACTTC	CASSLGRSPYEQYF
few	TRBD2	TRBV11-2	TRBJ2-3	TGTGCCAGCAGCTTAGTGTGGCGGGGGGCGGGGGATACGCAGTATTTT	CASSLVWRGAGDTQYF
.	TRBD2	TRBV6-5	TRBJ2-7	TGTGCCAGCAGAGCGGGACCGCGGGACTACGAGCAGTACTTC	CASRAGPRDYEQYF